The 27 T cell receptor beta chains below were found in one sample sequenced in a study of shared clonotypes between healthy human individuals. The data were produced by immunoSEQ multiplex PCR, yet TCRdb's version contains in-frame clones alone and is incomplete. The profile shows about 1 million clones, approximately 70% of them singletons. The sequencing input was memory CD4+ T cells sorted from blood. Indicated subset: CD45RA-negative fraction. These receptors originate from a young man in good health.

The rearrangement links TRBV19 to TRBJ1-1; maybe TRBD1 (5 bases). The CDR3 has 13 amino acids. CDR1 is LNHDA and CDR2 is SQIVND in the germline V gene (reference sequence). V was shortened by 4 bases and J by 3 bases, with 9 bases between the two germline ends. The CDR3 DNA is TGTGCCAGTAGTACGACCAGGGACACTGAAGCTTTCTTT. It encodes CASSTTRDTEAFF.

In its sample, this clone was seen many times. The chain uses TRBV6-1 and TRBJ2-5; TRBD1 might be the D (6 bases). This CDR3 has 13 amino acids. The germline V and J ends were trimmed by 4 bases and 5 bases, with 11 bases remaining between them. CDR1 and CDR2 (germline): MNHNS, SASEGT. The CDR3 sequence: CASSADRGETQYF. CDR3 nucleotides: TGTGCCAGCAGTGCGGACAGAGGCGAGACCCAGTACTTC.

V is TRBV11-2 and J is TRBJ2-6; D is unclear. The CDR3 spans 15 residues. CDR1 and CDR2 (germline): SGHAT, FQNNGV. V dropped 0 bases and J dropped 0 bases, with 3 bases sitting between them. CDR3 coding DNA: TGTGCCAGCAGCTTAGAGTACTCTGGGGCCAACGTCCTGACTTTC. It is translated as CASSLEYSGANVLTF.

The rearrangement joins TRBV11-3 to TRBJ2-1; possibly TRBD2 for D (6 bases). With 0 bases removed from V and 2 bases from J, the gap between germline ends came to 8 bases. Germline loops: CDR1 SGHNT, CDR2 YENEEA. The CDR3 contains 15 residues. In DNA, the CDR3 is TGTGCCAGCAGCTTAGAGGGCGGGGCCTACAATGAGCAGTTCTTC. Its protein is CASSLEGGAYNEQFF.

The gene calls are TRBV5-1 and TRBJ2-7, with TRBD1 matching over 7 bases. CDR1 and CDR2 from the germline V gene are SGHRS and YFSETQ. CDR3 size: 15 residues. V shed 5 bases and J 4 bases; nucleotides not matched to a gene: 12. CDR3 region: CASRGSGTEIYEQYF. In nucleotides, the CDR3 is TGCGCCAGCAGAGGGAGTGGGACAGAAATTTACGAGCAGTACTTC.

The rearrangement joins TRBV4-1 to TRBJ2-7; TRBD1 matches at 10 bases. J was trimmed by 7 bases and V by 5 bases; bases with no gene match: 14. Germline loops: CDR1 MGHRA, CDR2 YSYEKL. The CDR3 runs to 16 residues. CDR3 amino acids: CASSSRTGTGVIEQYF. CDR3 nucleotides: TGCGCCAGCAGCTCTCGAACCGGGACAGGGGTTATAGAGCAGTACTTC.

A word on this clone: This sequence may be a read error, since a much larger clone differs from it by one base. This same CDR3 is encoded by further DNA sequences in the sample. The genes are TRBV5-4 and TRBJ1-1; 9 bases map to TRBD1. V lost 0 bases, J lost 1 base, and 1 base stayed unmatched. The CDR3 spans 15 residues. CDR1 and CDR2 (germline): SGHNT, YYREEE (reference sequence). The CDR3 loop is CASSLAGQGNTEAFF. Here the CDR3 DNA reads TGTGCCAGCAGCTTGGCGGGACAGGGGAACACTGAAGCTTTCTTT.

Concerning this clone: The sample has other DNA sequences that encode this CDR3 too. The chain uses TRBV7-2 and TRBJ2-2, with D possibly TRBD2 on 5 matching bases. Trimming removed 3 bases at V and 0 bases at J, with 5 bases between. The germline CDR1 and CDR2 sequences are SGHTA and FQGNSA. This CDR3 is 14 amino acids long. As DNA, the CDR3 is TGTGCCAGCAGCTTGGGAGCGAACACCGGGGAGCTGTTTTTT. Translation: CASSLGANTGELFF. Together with reference TRBV7-2 and TRBJ2-2, the CDR3 gives the full variable domain: GAGVSQSPSNKVTEKGKDVELRCDPISGHTALYWYRQSLGQGLEFLIYFQGNSAPDKSGLPSDRFSAERTGGSVSTLTIQRTQQEDSAVYLCASSLGANTGELFFGEGSRLTVL.

V and J are TRBV19 and TRBJ2-2; TRBD1 agrees at 7 bases. Germline V gene data show CDR1 as LNHDA and CDR2 as SQIVND (reference sequence). Trimming took 3 bases from V and 5 from J; bases not matched to a gene: 6. The CDR3 contains 15 residues. The CDR3 region has the DNA TGTGCCAGTAGTATGAGGGGGCCGCAAACCGGGGAGCTGTTTTTT. Encoded protein: CASSMRGPQTGELFF.

The chain recombines TRBV11-2 with TRBJ2-7; D gene ambiguous. The germline CDR1 and CDR2 sequences are SGHAT and FQNNGV. Between the trimmed V and J ends, which lost 2 bases and 2 bases, there was a span of 7 bases. This CDR3 is built from 13 residues. CDR3 nucleotides: TGTGCCAGCAGCTTATTCAGAACCTACGAGCAGTACTTC. Protein: CASSLFRTYEQYF.

Points on this clone: Different DNA sequences within this sample yield the same CDR3. The V gene is TRBV28, the J gene TRBJ1-2; 8 nucleotides match TRBD1. There are 14 residues in the CDR3. Germline values: CDR1 MDHEN, CDR2 SYDVKM. After removal of 6 bases from V and 4 bases from J, the junction contained 7 bases not matched to a gene. The CDR3 sequence: CASSSGTGTYGYTF. CDR3 coding DNA: TGTGCCAGCAGCTCCGGGACAGGCACCTATGGCTACACCTTC.

The table lists this clone with a count of one. The chain carries TRBV5-1 and TRBJ2-1, with 12 bases aligning to TRBD2. The CDR3 runs to 15 residues. Germline CDR1 and CDR2: SGHRS and YFSETQ. V shed 5 bases, J shed 7 bases, and the junction held 7 bases outside the gene matches. The CDR3 spells CASRLLAGGPNEQFF. CDR3 sequence (DNA): TGCGCCAGCAGGCTACTAGCGGGAGGTCCGAATGAGCAGTTCTTC.

For this clone: Other DNA variants within this sample encode the same CDR3. The rearrangement uses TRBV11-2 and TRBJ2-7; D might be TRBD1 (6 bases). The V end was cut by 1 base, the J end by 0 bases, with 7 bases between. Per the germline V gene, CDR1 is SGHAT and CDR2 is FQNNGV. The CDR3 has 14 residues. The CDR3 is CASSLGGGSYEQYF. CDR3 DNA: TGTGCCAGCAGCTTAGGAGGGGGCTCCTACGAGCAGTACTTC.

V gene TRBV18 combines with J gene TRBJ1-3; 7 positions match TRBD1. The CDR3 length is 12 residues. Germline V gene lookup returns CDR1 KGHSH and CDR2 LQKENI. V trimming: 3 bases; J trimming: 8 bases; junction bases outside the gene matches: 1. The CDR3 DNA reads TGTGCCAGCTCACCCCAGGGGGACACCATATATTTT. Translating it yields CASSPQGDTIYF. Based on the CDR3 plus reference TRBV18 and TRBJ1-3, the full variable domain is NAGVMQNPRHLVRRRGQEARLRCSPMKGHSHVYWYRQLPEEGLKFMVYLQKENIIDESGMPKERFSAEFPKEGPSILRIQQVVRGDSAAYFCASSPQGDTIYFGEGSWLTVV.

The chain recombines TRBV5-4 with TRBJ2-2; D not certain. The germline V gene has CDR1 SGHNT and CDR2 YYREEE (reference sequence). CDR3 length equals 14 residues. Trimming removed 1 base at V and 6 bases at J, with 10 bases between. CDR3 in amino acids: CASSLRGASGELFF. CDR3 sequence (DNA): TGTGCCAGCAGCTTGCGCGGCGCCTCCGGGGAGCTGTTTTTT.

This clone occurred many times. This sequence joins TRBV11-2 and TRBJ2-3, with unresolved D. Germline V CDR1 and CDR2: SGHAT, FQNNGV. CDR3 length equals 15 residues. V shed 8 bases and J shed 2 bases, with 17 bases lying between them. CDR3 coding DNA: TGTGCCAGCGAGCCGGGCCGAGGAACCACAGATACGCAGTATTTT. Protein sequence: CASEPGRGTTDTQYF.

The rearrangement links TRBV2 to TRBJ2-1, with 8 bases fitting TRBD2. The CDR3 runs 14 residues. The J segment lost 2 bases and the V segment lost 7 bases, leaving 4 bases of the junction unmatched. Germline V gene lookup returns CDR1 SNHLY and CDR2 FYNNEI. The CDR3 spells CASKASGPYNEQFF. The CDR3 nucleotides are TGTGCCAGCAAGGCTAGCGGGCCCTACAATGAGCAGTTCTTC.

The chain carries TRBV9 and TRBJ2-1; D ambiguous. The CDR3 totals 13 residues. The ends were cut back, 0 bases at V and 9 bases at J, with 10 bases in the middle. Germline V gene lookup returns CDR1 SGDLS and CDR2 YYNGEE. Here the CDR3 reads CASSVVTEGEQFF. DNA for the CDR3: TGTGCCAGCAGCGTAGTTACGGAAGGTGAGCAGTTCTTC.

This clone was observed a single time. The germline gene is not matched at one end of the junction; a read error may be the cause. This rearrangement joins TRBV6-4 to TRBJ2-1, with 11 bases aligning to TRBD2. The CDR3 totals 16 residues. CDR1 MRHNA and CDR2 SNTAGT come from the germline V gene. The CDR3 is CASSAQSSGGYSEQFF. In DNA form, the CDR3 reads TGTGCCAGCAGTGCTCAGTCTAGCGGGGGGTACAGTGAGCAGTTCTTC.

For this clone: This is likely an artifact of a read error, given a far larger clone one base away. V and J are TRBV29-1 and TRBJ1-2; D gene ambiguous. Germline CDR1 SQVTM, CDR2 ANQGSEA. This CDR3 region has 12 residues. V gave up 4 bases and J gave up 8 bases, with 14 bases separating them. CDR3 DNA: TGCAGCGTTGGGACGGTGAATAAGGGCTACACCTTC. Residues: CSVGTVNKGYTF.

This clone has just one count. The chain combines TRBV6-1 with TRBJ2-5; D is undetermined. The germline gives CDR1 MNHNS, CDR2 SASEGT. V gave up 4 bases and J gave up 2 bases, with 11 bases separating them. This CDR3 has 14 residues. Written as DNA, the CDR3 is TGTGCCAGCAGTGCCGGCGCTCTGCAAGAGACCCAGTACTTC. Translation gives CASSAGALQETQYF.

This clone was observed a handful of times. The chain couples TRBV5-6 to TRBJ1-5; 9 bases map to TRBD1. The CDR3 extends over 15 amino acids. Per the germline V gene, CDR1 is SGHDT and CDR2 is YYEEEE. V lost 4 bases, J lost 4 bases, and 6 bases stayed unmatched. The CDR3 DNA is TGTGCCAGCAGCCCTCGACAGGGGGGGAATCAGCCCCAGCATTTT. This gives the protein CASSPRQGGNQPQHF.

The gene calls are TRBV6-1 and TRBJ1-1; possible D gene TRBD1, 5 bases. This CDR3 is built from 12 residues. The V and J ends lost 7 bases and 6 bases respectively, with 12 bases between them. The germline CDR1 and CDR2 sequences are MNHNS and SASEGT. The DNA of the CDR3 is TGTGCCAGCACCCAGGGTACCCCTGAAGCTTTCTTT. Residues: CASTQGTPEAFF.

V is TRBV7-9 and J is TRBJ2-3; TRBD2 is a possible D gene (5 bases). This CDR3 spans 15 amino acids. Trimming pared 1 base from V and 3 bases from J, leaving 11 bases between. CDR1 SEHNR and CDR2 FQNEAQ come from the germline V gene (reference sequence). The CDR3 here is CASSLVSSPTDTQYF. The CDR3 DNA follows: TGTGCCAGCAGCTTAGTGTCTAGCCCAACAGATACGCAGTATTTT.

This rearrangement joins TRBV5-1 to TRBJ1-2; D is undetermined. V dropped 3 bases and J dropped 3 bases, with 18 bases sitting between them. The CDR3 runs 16 residues. Germline CDR1 reads SGHRS; CDR2 reads YFSETQ. Here the CDR3 DNA reads TGCGCCAGCAGCTCACAGACGGGGTCTCAATACTATGGCTACACCTTC. This sequence encodes CASSSQTGSQYYGYTF.

The chain has TRBV20-1 and TRBJ2-1, with D hard to call. With 3 bases removed from V and 7 bases from J, the gap between germline ends came to 7 bases. CDR1 is DFQATT and CDR2 is SNEGSKA in the germline V gene (reference sequence). The CDR3 length is 11 residues. Here the CDR3 reads CSASSQNEQFF. The CDR3, as DNA: TGCAGTGCTAGCTCCCAGAATGAGCAGTTCTTC.

This chain joins TRBV5-5 and TRBJ1-1, with D unresolved. The CDR3 extends over 19 amino acids. V was cut by 4 bases and J by 2 bases, with 27 bases left in between. Looked up from germline, CDR1 is SGHKS and CDR2 is YYEKEE (reference sequence). In DNA form, the CDR3 reads TGTGCCAGCAGCCATAACCGGGTGGGCAGCACTTTAATAAACACTGAAGCTTTCTTT. Its translation: CASSHNRVGSTLINTEAFF.